These 6 T cell receptor beta chains originate from one sample sequenced in a study of T cell repertoires in cytomegalovirus infection. TCRdb processed the reads anew with MiXCR; each CDR3 protein has one entry. Among 290,000 or so distinct CDR3 sequences listed, roughly 25% were seen once. The sequencing input was PBMCs. The receptors were sampled from a human donor in good health (CMV status not recorded). Some clones in this sample may be carry-over from other donors' samples.

The V gene is TRBV12-3 or TRBV12-4, the J gene TRBJ1-6; D might be TRBD1 (5 bases). This CDR3 is 14 amino acids long. V lost 3 bases, J lost 10 bases, and 13 bases lay in between. In DNA form, the CDR3 reads TGTGCCAGCAGTTTGGGACGAGTGAACTCACCCCTCCACTTT. It specifies CASSLGRVNSPLHF.

The table lists this clonotype with many counts. This chain connects TRBV7-6 to TRBJ2-5; 12 bases are a match to TRBD2. Losses at the gene ends were 5 bases for V and 2 bases for J; bases not matched to a gene: 3. In germline, CDR1 is SGHVS, CDR2 FNYEAQ. This CDR3 is built from 15 residues. CDR3 DNA sequence: TGTGCCAGCAGCGCCCTAGCGGGGGGGCAAGAGACCCAGTACTTC. This sequence encodes CASSALAGGQETQYF.

The V gene is TRBV28, the J gene TRBJ2-1; possible D gene TRBD2, 5 bases. The CDR3 sequence is 17 residues long. V shed 4 bases and J shed 0 bases, with 16 bases lying between them. Germline CDR1 is MDHEN and CDR2 is SYDVKM. CDR3: CASSSVMTGSSYNEQFF. CDR3 DNA sequence: TGTGCCAGCAGTTCCGTCATGACTGGGAGCTCCTACAATGAGCAGTTCTTC.

The chain carries TRBV11-3 and TRBJ2-6; the D gene could be TRBD1 or TRBD2 (5 bases each). Germline assignment: CDR1 SGHNT and CDR2 YENEEA. With 4 bases removed from V and 3 bases from J, the gap between germline ends came to 10 bases. This CDR3 contains 15 residues. CDR3 nucleotide sequence: TGTGCCAGCAGCTCCGGGACGGGTGGGGCCAACGTCCTGACTTTC. Its protein product is CASSSGTGGANVLTF. Based on the CDR3 plus reference TRBV11-3 and TRBJ2-6, the full variable domain is EAGVVQSPRYKIIEKKQPVAFWCNPISGHNTLYWYLQNLGQGPELLIRYENEEAVDDSQLPKDRFSAERLKGVDSTLKIQPAELGDSAVYLCASSSGTGGANVLTFGAGSRLTVL.

V usage is TRBV5-1 and J usage is TRBJ1-2; TRBD1 matches 10 bases. Germline CDR1 reads SGHRS; CDR2 reads YFSETQ. J was trimmed by 7 bases and V by 0 bases; bases with no gene match: 9. This CDR3 has 16 residues. Written as DNA, the CDR3 is TGCGCCAGCAGCTTGGTACCCGGGACAGGGGTTGGTGGCTACACCTTC. It is translated as CASSLVPGTGVGGYTF.

This clonotype was seen ten or more times. The chain carries TRBV7-2 and TRBJ1-6; possible D gene TRBD1, 6 bases. V lost 1 base to trimming and J lost 11 bases, with 9 bases between them. CDR1 SGHTA and CDR2 FQGNSA come from the germline V gene. This CDR3 is 13 amino acids long. CDR3 nucleotide sequence: TGTGCCAGCAGCTTAGGGGGGCCGGCACCCCTCCACTTT. It specifies CASSLGGPAPLHF.